The 14 T cell receptor beta chains below all came from one sample that was sequenced in a study of T cell responses to AZD1222 COVID-19 vaccine. Sequencing used immunoSEQ multiplex PCR; TCRdb keeps in-frame clones, though not all of them. This sample has under 200,000 clones, with about nine tenths found just once. The sample was peripheral blood, taken on day 0 of AZD1222 vaccination. These receptors all come from an adult in good health.

The J gene is TRBJ2-1, the V gene TRBV2; D possibly corresponds to TRBD1 (7 bases). The CDR3 sequence is 15 residues long. The V and J ends lost 4 bases and 4 bases respectively, with 14 bases between them. Germline loops: CDR1 SNHLY, CDR2 FYNNEI. CDR3 coding DNA: TGTGCCAGCAGTGGGCGCGGGACAGCATACAATGAGCAGTTCTTC. It specifies CASSGRGTAYNEQFF.

V usage is TRBV7-2 and J usage is TRBJ1-4; no clear D. This CDR3 contains 13 residues. Trimming left V 5 bases short and J 7 bases short, with 11 bases between. The germline gives CDR1 SGHTA, CDR2 FQGNSA. The CDR3 sequence: CASSAGGREKLFF. The CDR3 DNA reads TGTGCCAGCAGCGCGGGTGGGCGTGAAAAACTGTTTTTT.

This chain uses TRBV20-1 with TRBJ1-2; unclear D gene. Trimming took 2 bases from V and 8 from J, leaving 9 bases between them. This CDR3 contains 11 residues. Germline V gives CDR1 DFQATT, CDR2 SNEGSKA (reference sequence). CDR3 residues: CSARLPGGYTF. CDR3 nucleotide sequence: TGCAGTGCTAGACTACCGGGGGGCTACACCTTC.

As concerns this clone: Different DNA sequences within this sample yield the same CDR3. The chain couples TRBV5-1 to TRBJ1-1; maybe TRBD1 (5 bases). Germline CDR1 SGHRS, CDR2 YFSETQ. The CDR3 totals 13 residues. V was pared by 2 bases and J by 1 base, with 6 bases between. The CDR3 bases are TGCGCCAGCAGCTTTGGGGGGAACACTGAAGCTTTCTTT. Residues: CASSFGGNTEAFF.

The rearrangement uses TRBV4-3 and TRBJ1-2, with a possible D match to TRBD1 (5 bases). This CDR3 has 16 residues. Germline assignment: CDR1 LGHNA and CDR2 YSLEER. V lost 0 bases and J 4 bases, leaving 15 bases between the germline ends. CDR3: CASSQDHRAGTYGYTF. DNA for the CDR3: TGCGCCAGCAGCCAAGATCATCGGGCAGGGACCTATGGCTACACCTTC.

The rearrangement uses TRBV29-1 and TRBJ2-2; D might be TRBD1 (5 bases). Germline loops: CDR1 SQVTM, CDR2 ANQGSEA. V lost 6 bases to trimming and J lost 4 bases, with 9 bases between them. This CDR3 spans 12 amino acids. CDR3 protein: CSVGRGTGELFF. The CDR3 coding sequence is TGCAGCGTAGGTAGGGGCACCGGGGAGCTGTTTTTT.

The chain recombines TRBV4-3 with TRBJ2-4, with 10 bases matching TRBD2. Germline V gene data show CDR1 as LGHNA and CDR2 as YSLEER. Trimming took 0 bases from V and 1 from J; bases not matched to a gene: 18. The CDR3 has 22 amino acids. The CDR3 DNA is TGCGCCAGCAGCCAAGAAAGTGCTAGCGGGGGCCTTGCAGCTGGGGCCAAAAACATTCAGTACTTC. Translation gives CASSQESASGGLAAGAKNIQYF.

This chain connects TRBV29-1 to TRBJ1-2; the D is unclear. Germline assignment: CDR1 SQVTM and CDR2 ANQGSEA. This CDR3 comprises 16 residues. V was shortened by 0 bases and J by 5 bases, with 19 bases between the two germline ends. The CDR3 loop reads CSVEDQATATLYGYTF. The CDR3 DNA reads as TGCAGCGTTGAAGATCAGGCTACGGCTACCCTTTATGGCTACACCTTC.

In this sample, this clone turned up once. This chain links TRBV29-1 with TRBJ2-7, with TRBD2 identical over 9 bases. The trim removed 7 bases at V and 0 bases at J, leaving 10 bases unmatched. This CDR3 comprises 15 residues. Germline lookup yields CDR1 SQVTM and CDR2 ANQGSEA. DNA of the CDR3: TGCAGCGCTGAGGTCGGCGGGGGGGCCTCCTACGAGCAGTACTTC. Translation: CSAEVGGGASYEQYF.

This clone was observed once. The chain recombines TRBV5-1 with TRBJ1-1, with 9 bases aligning to TRBD1. V lost 0 bases to trimming and J lost 5 bases; unmatched junction nucleotides: 2. In germline, CDR1 is SGHRS, CDR2 YFSETQ. The CDR3 loop spans 14 amino acids. CDR3 in DNA: TGCGCCAGCAGCTTGGACAGGGGGCGAACTGAAGCTTTCTTT. Translation gives CASSLDRGRTEAFF. Drawing the rest from reference TRBV5-1 and TRBJ1-1, the complete variable domain is KAGVTQTPRYLIKTRGQQVTLSCSPISGHRSVSWYQQTPGQGLQFLFEYFSETQRNKGNFPGRFSGRQFSNSRSEMNVSTLELGDSALYLCASSLDRGRTEAFFGQGTRLTVV.

The rearrangement uses TRBV27 and TRBJ2-1; D not resolved. The V and J ends lost 2 bases and 2 bases respectively, with 10 bases between them. The CDR3 loop spans 15 amino acids. The germline gives CDR1 MNHEY, CDR2 SMNVEV (reference sequence). The CDR3 sequence: CASSLQDRTYNEQFF. The CDR3 nucleotides read TGTGCCAGCAGTTTACAGGACCGCACCTACAATGAGCAGTTCTTC.

This sequence joins TRBV14 and TRBJ2-1; maybe TRBD2 (6 bases). Trimming took 1 base from V and 4 from J, leaving 11 bases between them. Germline V gene lookup returns CDR1 SGHDN and CDR2 FVKESK. CDR3 length: 15 residues. The CDR3 region has the DNA TGTGCCAGCAGCCAAGTGGCTAGCGTGTACAATGAGCAGTTCTTC. This translates into CASSQVASVYNEQFF.

A few counts support this clone. The chain recombines TRBV7-8 with TRBJ2-1; no clear D gene. The germline gives CDR1 SGHVS, CDR2 FQNEAQ. V gave up 3 bases and J gave up 10 bases, with 13 bases separating them. The CDR3 loop spans 13 amino acids. CDR3 sequence: CASSLVELAEQFF. The DNA for the CDR3 is TGTGCCAGCAGCTTGGTTGAGCTTGCCGAGCAGTTCTTC.

This sequence joins TRBV9 and TRBJ2-7, with 9 bases identical to TRBD1. Germline V gene lookup returns CDR1 SGDLS and CDR2 YYNGEE. This CDR3 has 16 amino acids. Losses at the gene ends were 0 bases for V and 0 bases for J; bases not matched to a gene: 4. The DNA of the CDR3 is TGTGCCAGCAGCGTAGGTGACAGGGGGAACTCCTACGAGCAGTACTTC. It translates to CASSVGDRGNSYEQYF.